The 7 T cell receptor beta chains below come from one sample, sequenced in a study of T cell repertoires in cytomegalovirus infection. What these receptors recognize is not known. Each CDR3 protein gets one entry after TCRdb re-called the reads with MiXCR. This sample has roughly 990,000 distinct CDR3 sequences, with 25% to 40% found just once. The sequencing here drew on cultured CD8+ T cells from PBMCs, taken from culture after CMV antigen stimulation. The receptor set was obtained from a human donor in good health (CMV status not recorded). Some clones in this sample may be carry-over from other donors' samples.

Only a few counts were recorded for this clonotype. The CDR3 DNA reads as TGCAGTGCTAGAGATCTGGTCGGCACGATGAACACCGGGGAGCTGTTTTTT. Translated, it gives CSARDLVGTMNTGELFF. The chain couples TRBV20-1 to TRBJ2-2; D not resolved. V lost 0 bases and J lost 1, with 15 bases in between. The CDR3 sequence is 17 residues long. Germline CDR1 reads DFQATT; CDR2 reads SNEGSKA (reference sequence).

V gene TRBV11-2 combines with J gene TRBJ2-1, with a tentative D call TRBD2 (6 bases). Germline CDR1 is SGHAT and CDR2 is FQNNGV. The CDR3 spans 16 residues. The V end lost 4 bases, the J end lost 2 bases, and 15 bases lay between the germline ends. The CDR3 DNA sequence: TGTGCCAGCAGCTCCCCGAGGGACTTCCCCTACAATGAGCAGTTCTTC. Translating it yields CASSSPRDFPYNEQFF.

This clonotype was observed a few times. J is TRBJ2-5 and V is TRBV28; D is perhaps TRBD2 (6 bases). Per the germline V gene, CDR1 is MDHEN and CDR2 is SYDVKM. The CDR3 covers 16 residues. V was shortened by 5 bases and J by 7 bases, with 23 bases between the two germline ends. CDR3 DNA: TGTGCCAGCAGTCTTAGTGGGGGGAAAAGAAAGGGGACCCAGTACTTC. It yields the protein CASSLSGGKRKGTQYF. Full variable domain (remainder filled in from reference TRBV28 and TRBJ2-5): DVKVTQSSRYLVKRTGEKVFLECVQDMDHENMFWYRQDPGLGLRLIYFSYDVKMKEKGDIPEGYSVSREKKERFSLILESASTNQTSMYLCASSLSGGKRKGTQYFGPGTRLLVL.

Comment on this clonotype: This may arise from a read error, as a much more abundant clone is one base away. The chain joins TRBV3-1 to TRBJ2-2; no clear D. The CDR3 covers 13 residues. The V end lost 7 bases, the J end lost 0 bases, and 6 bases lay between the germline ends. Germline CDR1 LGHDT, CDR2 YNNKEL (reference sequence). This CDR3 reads CASIASNTGELFF. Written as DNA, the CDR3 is TGTGCCAGCATCGCTTCGAACACCGGGGAGCTGTTTTTT. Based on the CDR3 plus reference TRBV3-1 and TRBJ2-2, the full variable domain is DTAVSQTPKYLVTQMGNDKSIKCEQNLGHDTMYWYKQDSKKFLKIMFSYNNKELIINETVPNRFSPKSPDKAHLNLHINSLELGDSAVYFCASIASNTGELFFGEGSRLTVL.

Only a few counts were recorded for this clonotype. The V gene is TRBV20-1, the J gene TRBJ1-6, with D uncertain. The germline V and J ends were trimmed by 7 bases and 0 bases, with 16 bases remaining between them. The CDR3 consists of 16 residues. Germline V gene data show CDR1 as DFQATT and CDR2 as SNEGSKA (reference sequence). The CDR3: CSVFGPLGSYNSPLHF. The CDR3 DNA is TGCAGTGTCTTTGGCCCGCTGGGCTCCTATAATTCACCCCTCCACTTT.

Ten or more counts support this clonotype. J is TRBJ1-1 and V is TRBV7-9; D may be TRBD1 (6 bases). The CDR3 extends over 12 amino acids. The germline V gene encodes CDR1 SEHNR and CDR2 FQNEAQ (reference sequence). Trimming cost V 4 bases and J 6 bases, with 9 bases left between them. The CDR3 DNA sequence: TGTGCCAGCAGCTCTACAGGGTCTGAAGCTTTCTTT. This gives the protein CASSSTGSEAFF.

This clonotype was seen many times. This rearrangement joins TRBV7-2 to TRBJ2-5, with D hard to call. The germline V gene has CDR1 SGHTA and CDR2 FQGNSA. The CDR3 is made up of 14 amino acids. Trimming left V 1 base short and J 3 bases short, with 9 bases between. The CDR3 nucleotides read TGTGCCAGCAGCTTAGTACCCACCAAAGAGACCCAGTACTTC. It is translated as CASSLVPTKETQYF.